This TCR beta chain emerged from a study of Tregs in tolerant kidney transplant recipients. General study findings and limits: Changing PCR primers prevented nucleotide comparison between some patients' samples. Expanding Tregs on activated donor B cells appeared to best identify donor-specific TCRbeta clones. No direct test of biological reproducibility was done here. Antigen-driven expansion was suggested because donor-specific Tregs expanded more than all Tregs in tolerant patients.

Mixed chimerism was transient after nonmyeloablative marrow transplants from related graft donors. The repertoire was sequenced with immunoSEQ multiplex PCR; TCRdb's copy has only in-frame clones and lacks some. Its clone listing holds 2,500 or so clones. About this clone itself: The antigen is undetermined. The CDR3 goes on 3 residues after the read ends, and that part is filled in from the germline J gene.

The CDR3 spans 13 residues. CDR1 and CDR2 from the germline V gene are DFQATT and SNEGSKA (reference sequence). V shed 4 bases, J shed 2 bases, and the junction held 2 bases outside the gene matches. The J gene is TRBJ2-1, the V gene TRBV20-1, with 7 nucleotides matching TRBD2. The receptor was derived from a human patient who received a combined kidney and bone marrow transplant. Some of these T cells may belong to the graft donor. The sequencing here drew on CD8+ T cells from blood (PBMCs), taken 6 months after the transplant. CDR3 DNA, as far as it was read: TGCAGTGCTAAGCGGGATACCTACAATGAG. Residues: CSAKRDTYNE. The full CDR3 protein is CSAKRDTYNEQFF.